The rows below give T cell receptor beta chains drawn from one sample of a study of regulatory T cells in long-lasting Graves disease. TCRdb called the multiplex PCR reads again in MiXCR, with one record for every CDR3 protein. Seen here are over 250,000 distinct CDR3 sequences, 22% observed once, and the top ten hold approximately 60%. Source: peripheral blood mononuclear cells (PBMCs), taken when the disease was refractory, from a patient treated with antithyroid drugs. Source of these receptors: a female donor with Graves disease. CDR3s include the opening cysteine and the closing phenylalanine or tryptophan. D genes are given only for firm matches. Not every row has a clone size; where given, it reads once, few, many or a size class.

size,length,J,D,V,DNA,CDR3
many,15,TRBJ2-7,NA,TRBV20-1,TGCAGTGCTAGAGAAGGGATAGGAATCAGGGACGAGCAGTACTTC,CSAREGIGIRDEQYF
few,16,TRBJ1-1,TRBD1,TRBV5-1,TGCGCCAGCAGCGGTGGGACAGGGGTCGGACGCACTGAAGCTTTCTTT,CASSGGTGVGRTEAFF
NA,15,TRBJ1-1,NA,TRBV30,TGTGCCTGGAGTGTAAGTCCGATAACGAACACTGAAGCTTTCTTT,CAWSVSPITNTEAFF
NA,14,TRBJ2-2,NA,TRBV28,TGTGCCACCATTGAGAGGACAGCGGGCGGGGAGCTGTTTTTT,CATIERTAGGELFF
few,17,TRBJ1-5,NA,TRBV6-1,TGTGCCAGCAGTGATGGGTTCGACACGTATAGCAATCAGCCCCAGCATTTT,CASSDGFDTYSNQPQHF
NA,14,TRBJ1-3,TRBD1,TRBV7-2,TGTGCCAGCAGCCTAGTACAGGGGGGAAACACCATATATTTT,CASSLVQGGNTIYF
few,13,TRBJ2-1,NA,TRBV6-5,TGTGCCAGCAGTTACTCTCTCGGCCAGGGAAAGTTCTTC,CASSYSLGQGKFF
NA,15,TRBJ2-5,TRBD2,TRBV7-2,TGTGCCAGCAGCTTCAGGACTAGCGGACAAGAGACCCAGTACTTC,CASSFRTSGQETQYF
few,14,TRBJ2-7,NA,TRBV6-1,TGTGCCAGTACCTTCTCGGGGACCTCCTACGAGCAGTACTTC,CASTFSGTSYEQYF
few,17,TRBJ2-1,TRBD2,TRBV4-1,TGCGCCAGCAGCCAAGTGGGAGCGGGACCGTTCTACAATGAGCAGTTCTTC,CASSQVGAGPFYNEQFF
many,13,TRBJ2-1,NA,TRBV7-2,TGTGCCAGCAGCTTAGAGTATGAGCGGAAGCAGTTCTTC,CASSLEYERKQFF
many,15,TRBJ2-7,TRBD1,TRBV20-1,TGCAGTGCTAGAGATCTCGAGGGGGCTTCCTACGAGCAGTACTTC,CSARDLEGASYEQYF
few,15,TRBJ2-7,NA,TRBV19,TGTGCCAGTAGTATATCAGTCGGGAGCCCCTACGAGCAGTACTTC,CASSISVGSPYEQYF
many,15,TRBJ2-7,NA,TRBV7-2,TGTGCCAGCAGCCTAGGAGGTGACTCCTCCTACGAGCAGTACTTC,CASSLGGDSSYEQYF
NA,14,TRBJ2-5,NA,TRBV5-6,TGTGCCAGCAGCGATTCTAGCGCCAAAGAGACCCAGTACTTC,CASSDSSAKETQYF
NA,13,TRBJ2-7,NA,TRBV10-2,TGCGCCAGCAGTGCCATTGGGGGGTACGAGCAGTACTTC,CASSAIGGYEQYF
NA,16,TRBJ2-3,NA,TRBV6-9,TGTGCCAGCAGTTATGGCGGTGCCGCACGCACAGATACGCAGTATTTT,CASSYGGAARTDTQYF
few,15,TRBJ2-2,NA,TRBV7-2,TGTGCCAGCAGCTCCTCACTAACCTACACCGGGGAGCTGTTTTTT,CASSSSLTYTGELFF
NA,13,TRBJ2-3,NA,TRBV5-1,TGCGCCAGCAGCTTGGGGTATACAGATACGCAGTATTTT,CASSLGYTDTQYF
many,14,TRBJ2-7,NA,TRBV6-5,TGTGCCAGCAGTTACTCGTACGGCACCTACGAGCAGTACTTC,CASSYSYGTYEQYF
few,13,TRBJ2-7,NA,TRBV19,TGTGCCAGTAGTATCGACAGAGACTACGAGCAGTACTTC,CASSIDRDYEQYF
many,12,TRBJ2-5,NA,TRBV30,TGTGCCTGGACTAAGTACCAAGAGACCCAGTACTTC,CAWTKYQETQYF
few,14,TRBJ2-7,TRBD2,TRBV12-3/TRBV12-4,TGTGCCAGCAGCGAGTGGGGGGGGGCCTACGAGCAGTACTTC,CASSEWGGAYEQYF
NA,15,TRBJ2-1,TRBD2,TRBV12-5,TGTGCTAGTGGTTTAAGCGGGAGTATATACAATGAGCAGTTCTTC,CASGLSGSIYNEQFF